The 16 T cell receptor beta chains in this list originate from one sample, sequenced in a study of blood T cell repertoires in COVID-19. Here immunoSEQ multiplex PCR was the method, and the copy in TCRdb shows in-frame clones only, minus some. The sample includes around 130,000 clones, roughly 88% seen only once; the top ten take about 4.5%. The material sequenced was peripheral blood. These TCRs come from a man aged 35-49 years with acute or convalescent COVID-19.

This chain links TRBV6-5 with TRBJ2-5; 7 nucleotides line up with TRBD2. The germline CDR1 and CDR2 sequences are MNHEY and SVGAGI. The J segment lost 4 bases and the V segment lost 0 bases, leaving 5 bases of the junction unmatched. This CDR3 is 15 amino acids long. CDR3 residues: CASSYSRAGLETQYF. CDR3 DNA sequence: TGTGCCAGCAGTTACTCGAGAGCGGGATTAGAGACCCAGTACTTC.

In its sample, this clone was seen once. The J gene is TRBJ1-6, the V gene TRBV9; TRBD1 matches at 7 bases. Per the germline V gene, CDR1 is SGDLS and CDR2 is YYNGEE. V trimming: 4 bases; J trimming: 10 bases; junction bases outside the gene matches: 8. CDR3 length: 14 residues. The CDR3 sequence: CASSIQGNGSPLHF. The DNA of the CDR3 is TGTGCCAGCAGCATACAGGGGAATGGCTCACCCCTCCACTTT.

The chain combines TRBV10-3 with TRBJ1-4; TRBD1 is a possible D gene (6 bases). The CDR3 covers 14 residues. V gave up 6 bases and J gave up 5 bases, with 13 bases separating them. Germline assignment: CDR1 ENHRY and CDR2 SYGVKD. The CDR3 region has the DNA TGTGCCATCAGAGAGGGACAAGGGAATGAAAAACTGTTTTTT. This codes for CAIREGQGNEKLFF.

This rearrangement joins TRBV7-2 to TRBJ2-5; TRBD1 is a possible D gene (6 bases). The V gene lost 5 bases and the J gene lost 3 bases, with 13 bases spanning the gap. The CDR3 has 14 amino acids. Germline assignment: CDR1 SGHTA and CDR2 FQGNSA. The CDR3 loop is CASSLQGREETQYF. CDR3 nucleotides: TGTGCCAGCAGCCTACAGGGACGAGAAGAGACCCAGTACTTC.

The CDR3 loop reads CASSLVQENTEAFF. The CDR3 nucleotides read TGCGCCAGCAGCTTGGTGCAGGAAAACACTGAAGCTTTCTTT. The V gene is TRBV5-1, the J gene TRBJ1-1; no definite D call. The CDR3 has 14 amino acids. Trimming removed 0 bases from V and 2 bases from J, with 8 bases in between. Germline-derived CDR1 and CDR2 are SGHRS and YFSETQ.

In DNA, the CDR3 is TGTGCCAGCAGCTTAGGGCGGCGACTTAAGGACAATGAGCAGTTCTTC. It encodes CASSLGRRLKDNEQFF. V and J are TRBV7-9 and TRBJ2-1; D ambiguous. The V gene's germline CDR1 is SEHNR and CDR2 FQNEAQ (reference sequence). V gave up 1 base and J gave up 5 bases, with 15 bases separating them. The CDR3 spans 16 residues.

The V and J genes are TRBV19 and TRBJ1-5; tentative D call: TRBD1 (6 bases). Germline V gene sequence: CDR1 LNHDA, CDR2 SQIVND (reference sequence). The V gene lost 3 bases and the J gene lost 2 bases, with 8 bases spanning the gap. The CDR3 extends over 14 amino acids. The CDR3, as DNA: TGTGCCAGTAGTATTCCAGGGGGCAATCAGCCCCAGCATTTT. It is translated as CASSIPGGNQPQHF.

This clone has only a few counts. The J gene is TRBJ2-3, the V gene TRBV5-6; 7 nucleotides match TRBD2. The CDR3 consists of 15 residues. Germline-derived CDR1 and CDR2 are SGHDT and YYEEEE. V was clipped by 4 bases and J by 0 bases; unmatched bases: 5. CDR3: CASSGTSASTDTQYF. CDR3 DNA: TGTGCCAGCAGCGGAACTAGCGCTAGCACAGATACGCAGTATTTT.

J is TRBJ1-1 and V is TRBV11-2, with 7 bases that match TRBD1. V dropped 5 bases and J dropped 5; count of bases not matched to a gene: 5. Germline V gives CDR1 SGHAT, CDR2 FQNNGV. The CDR3 is made up of 13 amino acids. Here the CDR3 DNA reads TGTGCCAGCAGCCCTGACAGGGATACTGAAGCTTTCTTT. This encodes CASSPDRDTEAFF.

The genes are TRBV19 and TRBJ1-1, with 7 bases identical to TRBD1. The germline gives CDR1 LNHDA, CDR2 SQIVND (reference sequence). V dropped 4 bases and J dropped 0; count of bases not matched to a gene: 2. This CDR3 has 14 amino acids. CDR3 bases: TGTGCCAGTAGTAAGGGACAGTTGAACACTGAAGCTTTCTTT. The encoded protein is CASSKGQLNTEAFF.

This chain joins TRBV27 and TRBJ2-7, with 12 bases lining up with TRBD2. Germline lookup yields CDR1 MNHEY and CDR2 SMNVEV (reference sequence). With V trimmed by 5 bases and J by 4 bases, 6 bases remained unmatched. The CDR3 runs to 15 residues. CDR3 sequence reads: CASSRTSGNYYEQYF. In DNA form, the CDR3 reads TGTGCCAGCAGTCGGACTAGCGGGAATTATTACGAGCAGTACTTC.

The chain is built from TRBV6-1 and TRBJ2-5, with 7 bases fitting TRBD2. There are 16 residues in the CDR3. Trimming at V came to 4 bases and at J to 5 bases, leaving 13 bases not matched to a gene. Germline V gives CDR1 MNHNS, CDR2 SASEGT. The CDR3 reads CASSGLIMGGMETQYF. CDR3 sequence (DNA): TGTGCCAGCAGTGGGCTCATAATGGGAGGGATGGAGACCCAGTACTTC.

CDR3 loop: CASKEGNSNQPQHF. In DNA, the CDR3 is TGTGCCAGTAAGGAGGGGAATAGCAATCAGCCCCAGCATTTT. The V gene is TRBV19, the J gene TRBJ1-5; D possibly corresponds to TRBD1 (5 bases). V lost 7 bases and J 0 bases, leaving 10 bases between the germline ends. CDR1 is LNHDA and CDR2 is SQIVND in the germline V gene (reference sequence). The CDR3 consists of 14 residues.

The chain links TRBV19 to TRBJ1-2; 7 bases are shared with TRBD1. Trimming cost V 6 bases and J 4 bases; bases outside gene matches: 8. CDR3 length equals 14 residues. Germline CDR1 LNHDA, CDR2 SQIVND (reference sequence). The CDR3: CASSTTGVGYGYTF. DNA for the CDR3: TGTGCCAGTAGCACAACAGGGGTCGGCTATGGCTACACCTTC.

This rearrangement joins TRBV18 to TRBJ2-1; 8 nucleotides match TRBD2. Germline V gene sequence: CDR1 KGHSH, CDR2 LQKENI. The J segment lost 0 bases and the V segment lost 3 bases, leaving 4 bases of the junction unmatched. The CDR3 is 16 residues long. CDR3 sequence (DNA): TGTGCCAGCTCACCCGCGGCGGGAGGCTCCTACAATGAGCAGTTCTTC. Its protein product is CASSPAAGGSYNEQFF.

The rearrangement uses TRBV4-2 and TRBJ2-1; a weak D match, TRBD2 (6 bases). The CDR3 covers 18 residues. Germline V CDR1 and CDR2: LGHNA, YNFKEQ. V was shortened by 0 bases and J by 7 bases, with 22 bases between the two germline ends. CDR3: CASSQDRGDPGIGNEQFF. CDR3 nucleotides: TGTGCCAGCAGCCAAGATCGCGGGGACCCCGGTATAGGGAATGAGCAGTTCTTC.